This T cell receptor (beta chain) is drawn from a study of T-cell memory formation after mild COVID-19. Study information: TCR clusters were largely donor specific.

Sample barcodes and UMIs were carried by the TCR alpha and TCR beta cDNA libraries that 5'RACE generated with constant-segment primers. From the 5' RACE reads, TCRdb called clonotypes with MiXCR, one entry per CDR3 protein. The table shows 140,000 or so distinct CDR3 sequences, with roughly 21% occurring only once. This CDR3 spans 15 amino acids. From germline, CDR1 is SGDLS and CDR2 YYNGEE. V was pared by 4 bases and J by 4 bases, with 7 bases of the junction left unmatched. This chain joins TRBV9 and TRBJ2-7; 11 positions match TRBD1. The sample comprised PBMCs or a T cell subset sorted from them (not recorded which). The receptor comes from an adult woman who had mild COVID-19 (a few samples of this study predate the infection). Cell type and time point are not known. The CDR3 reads CASSLRGTGGYEQYF. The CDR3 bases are TGTGCCAGCAGCCTTCGGGGGACAGGGGGATACGAGCAGTACTTC.